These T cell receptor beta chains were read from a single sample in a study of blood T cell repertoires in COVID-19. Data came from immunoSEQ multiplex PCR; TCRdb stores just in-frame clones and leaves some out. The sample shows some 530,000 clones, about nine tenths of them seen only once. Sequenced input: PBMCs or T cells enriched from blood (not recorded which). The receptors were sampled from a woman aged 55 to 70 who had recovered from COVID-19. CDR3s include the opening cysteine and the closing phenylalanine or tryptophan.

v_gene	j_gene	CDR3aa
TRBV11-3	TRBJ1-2	CASSGTQGQASGYTF
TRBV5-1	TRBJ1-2	CASSLEGARGYTF
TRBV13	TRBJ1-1	CASSYDRVKAFF
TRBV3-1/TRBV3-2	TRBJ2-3	CASSQAGGTTDTQYF
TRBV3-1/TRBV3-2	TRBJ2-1	CASSQRGAPYNEQFF
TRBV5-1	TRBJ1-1	CASSPGPGTGVNTEAFF
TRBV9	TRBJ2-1	CASSRDPGPDYNEQFF
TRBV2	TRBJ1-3	CASSASFPSSGNTIYF
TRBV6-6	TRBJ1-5	CASSYGVSRNQPQHF
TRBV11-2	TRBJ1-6	CASSLGGEGRNSPLHF
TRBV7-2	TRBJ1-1	CASSLTANTEAFF
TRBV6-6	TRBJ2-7	CASSYGAGDEQYF